Listed here are 19 T cell receptor beta chains from one sample, sequenced in a study of T cell clonality in common variable immunodeficiency. Only in-frame clones appear in the TCRdb table, and some are missing; sequencing was by immunoSEQ multiplex PCR. The sample holds some 28,000 clones, and no clone turns up only once. Sequencing was carried out using peripheral blood mononuclear cells. Receptors were obtained from a person aged 18 to 70 in good health.

This clone was counted at least ten times. The CDR3 is cut off 3 residues early in the read; its end comes from the germline J gene. The chain links TRBV7-9 to TRBJ1-1, with TRBD1 matching over 8 bases. The J segment lost 1 base and the V segment lost 11 bases, leaving 6 bases of the junction unmatched. The V gene's germline CDR1 is SEHNR and CDR2 FQNEAQ (reference sequence). The CDR3 has 13 residues. The CDR3 here is CAAEDRANTEAFF. The sequenced CDR3 bases are TGTGCCGCAGAGGACAGGGCGAACACTGAA.

This clone appeared many times. The sequence runs out 3 residues before the end of the CDR3; the remainder is reconstructed from the germline J gene. The rearrangement uses TRBV19 and TRBJ2-2, with TRBD1 identical over 10 bases. This CDR3 contains 15 residues. The germline CDR1 and CDR2 sequences are LNHDA and SQIVND (reference sequence). The ends lost 4 bases at V and 4 bases at J; junction bases unmatched: 3. The CDR3 spells CASSKGDRGTGELFF. Partial CDR3 DNA: TGTGCCAGTAGTAAAGGGGACAGGGGCACCGGGGAG.

This clone was seen at least ten times. The read terminates 3 residues ahead of where the CDR3 ends, so the germline J gene completes it. The chain employs TRBV20-1 and TRBJ2-5; D is possibly TRBD1 (5 bases). The germline gives CDR1 DFQATT, CDR2 SNEGSKA (reference sequence). V lost 3 bases and J 3 bases, leaving 11 bases between the germline ends. CDR3 length: 13 amino acids. CDR3: CSARWGTKETQYF. The sequenced part of the CDR3 DNA is TGCAGTGCTAGGTGGGGCACTAAAGAGACC.

Points on this clone: The sequence runs out 3 residues before the end of the CDR3; the remainder is reconstructed from the germline J gene. V and J are TRBV20-1 and TRBJ1-3, with D unresolved. Between the trimmed V and J ends, which lost 3 bases and 0 bases, there was a span of 9 bases. Germline CDR1 DFQATT, CDR2 SNEGSKA (reference sequence). CDR3 length: 14 residues. The CDR3 bases that were read are TGCAGTGCTAGGGGCGCCAGCTCTGGAAACACC. Its translation is CSARGASSGNT. The complete CDR3 reads CSARGASSGNTIYF.

This clone was counted ten times or more. The read finishes 3 residues shy of the CDR3 end, and the germline J gene is used to complete it. V usage is TRBV6-2 or TRBV6-3 and J usage is TRBJ1-1; no definite D call. CDR1 MNHEY and CDR2 SVGEGT come from the germline V gene. The CDR3 spans 16 residues. Trimming pared 1 base from V and 4 bases from J, leaving 16 bases between. The covered CDR3 bases are TGTGCCAGCAGTTACTTGCGCGTCCTCGAGGGCACTGAA. It yields the protein CASSYLRVLEGTE. The full-length CDR3 reads as CASSYLRVLEGTEAFF.

This clone has ten or more counts. The read finishes 3 residues shy of the CDR3 end, and the germline J gene is used to complete it. The chain has TRBV29-1 and TRBJ2-2; D might be TRBD1 (6 bases). Trimming removed 7 bases at V and 5 bases at J, with 11 bases between. The CDR3 runs 12 residues. Per the germline V gene, CDR1 is SQVTM and CDR2 is ANQGSEA. Here the CDR3 reads CSAPTGTGELFF. The part of the CDR3 DNA that was read is TGCAGCGCACCAACAGGGACCGGGGAG.

Note on this clone: The read falls 3 residues short of the CDR3 end, and the missing part is taken from the germline J gene. V is TRBV18 and J is TRBJ1-2, with TRBD1 matching 8 bases. The CDR3 is 18 amino acids. The J segment lost 6 bases and the V segment lost 0 bases, leaving 15 bases of the junction unmatched. Germline values: CDR1 KGHSH, CDR2 LQKENI. The CDR3 reads CASSPPTVHSPGGHGYTF. The sequenced CDR3 bases are TGTGCCAGCTCACCACCTACCGTCCATTCACCAGGGGGCCATGGC. The variable domain in full, completed from reference TRBV18 and TRBJ1-2, reads NAGVMQNPRHLVRRRGQEARLRCSPMKGHSHVYWYRQLPEEGLKFMVYLQKENIIDESGMPKERFSAEFPKEGPSILRIQQVVRGDSAAYFCASSPPTVHSPGGHGYTFGSGTRLTVV.

This clone was counted a few times. The read ends 3 residues before the CDR3 terminus; that terminus is restored from the germline J gene. The genes are TRBV18 and TRBJ2-1, with D possibly being TRBD1 or TRBD2 (5 bases each). V was pared by 4 bases and J by 4 bases, with 11 bases between. Germline CDR1 KGHSH, CDR2 LQKENI. The CDR3 runs to 14 residues. The CDR3 loop is CASSRGVHYNEQFF. The covered CDR3 bases are TGTGCCAGCTCACGAGGGGTCCATTACAATGAG.

This clone was seen many times. The part of the CDR3 DNA that was read is TGTGCCAGCAGCTCCGGGACAGGGGTTGATGGC. This translates into CASSSGTGVDG. The entire CDR3 protein is CASSSGTGVDGYTF. J is TRBJ1-2 and V is TRBV7-3; 10 bases map to TRBD1. Read data end 3 residues before the CDR3 end; the end is taken from the germline J gene. Unmatched junction bases numbered 5, after V lost 4 bases and J lost 6 bases. The CDR3 has 14 residues. CDR1 SGHTA and CDR2 FQGTGA come from the germline V gene.

In its sample, this clone was seen a few times. Coverage ceases 3 residues before the CDR3 finishes, and the germline J gene fills in the end. This chain joins TRBV11-2 and TRBJ2-1; weak D call: TRBD1 (6 bases). Germline V gene sequence: CDR1 SGHAT, CDR2 FQNNGV. V lost 5 bases to trimming and J lost 7 bases, with 9 bases between them. This CDR3 comprises 12 residues. The CDR3 reads CASSVDRNEQFF. CDR3 DNA, as far as it was read: TGTGCCAGCAGCGTCGACAGGAATGAG. The whole variable domain, filled in from reference TRBV11-2 and TRBJ2-1, reads EAGVAQSPRYKIIEKRQSVAFWCNPISGHATLYWYQQILGQGPKLLIQFQNNGVVDDSQLPKDRFSAERLKGVDSTLKIQPAKLEDSAVYLCASSVDRNEQFFGPGTRLTVL.

In this sample, this clone turned up many times. The CDR3 end is not reached by the read, which stops 3 residues before it; the germline J gene fills it in. The chain is built from TRBV5-1 and TRBJ2-2, with D uncertain. The CDR3 extends over 15 amino acids. Germline CDR1 reads SGHRS; CDR2 reads YFSETQ. Trimming removed 0 bases from V and 2 bases from J, with 8 bases in between. The part of the CDR3 DNA that was read is TGCGCCAGCAGCTTGGACGCAGTCAACACCGGGGAG. Translated, it gives CASSLDAVNTGE. In full, the CDR3 reads CASSLDAVNTGELFF.

This clone was observed at least ten times. Coverage ceases 3 residues before the CDR3 finishes, and the germline J gene fills in the end. The rearrangement links TRBV7-3 to TRBJ1-1; perhaps TRBD1 as D (6 bases). V was trimmed by 4 bases and J by 7 bases, leaving 13 bases between them. Germline loops: CDR1 SGHTA, CDR2 FQGTGA. The CDR3 spans 13 residues. The CDR3 region is CASSSRGLGEAFF. Partial CDR3 DNA: TGTGCCAGCAGCTCCAGGGGCTTAGGTGAA.

In this sample, this clone turned up many times. The read ends 3 residues shy of where the CDR3 ends; the end is completed using the germline J gene. The V call is TRBV19, the J call TRBJ2-1; 9 bases align to TRBD2. CDR3 length equals 15 residues. V trimming: 6 bases; J trimming: 9 bases; junction bases outside the gene matches: 12. The germline V gene has CDR1 LNHDA and CDR2 SQIVND (reference sequence). The sequenced part of the CDR3 DNA is TGTGCCAGTAGCGAGTCGGCTAGCGGGGTTGGTGAG. It is translated as CASSESASGVGE. The entire CDR3 reads CASSESASGVGEQFF. The full variable domain, its missing parts supplied by reference TRBV19 and TRBJ2-1, is DGGITQSPKYLFRKEGQNVTLSCEQNLNHDAMYWYRQDPGQGLRLIYYSQIVNDFQKGDIAEGYSVSREKKESFPLTVTSAQKNPTAFYLCASSESASGVGEQFFGPGTRLTVL.

This clone was counted many times. The CDR3 end is not reached by the read, which stops 3 residues before it; the germline J gene fills it in. This chain joins TRBV7-2 and TRBJ1-5; tentatively, D is TRBD1 (6 bases). The V gene's germline CDR1 is SGHTA and CDR2 FQGNSA. This CDR3 spans 14 amino acids. The V and J ends lost 5 bases and 3 bases respectively, with 11 bases between them. Incomplete CDR3 DNA: TGTGCCAGCAGCCCTCAGGGGTCCAATCAGCCC. Translated: CASSPQGSNQP. The whole CDR3 protein is CASSPQGSNQPQHF.

Concerning this clone: The read finishes 3 residues shy of the CDR3 end, and the germline J gene is used to complete it. The chain links TRBV2 to TRBJ1-5, with TRBD1 matching over 8 bases. The CDR3 runs to 14 residues. CDR1 is SNHLY and CDR2 is FYNNEI in the germline V gene. V dropped 8 bases and J dropped 5; count of bases not matched to a gene: 8. The CDR3 spells CASSGTGPYQPQHF. The DNA read from the CDR3 is TGTGCCAGCTCCGGGACAGGCCCATATCAGCCC.

This clone came up many times. The CDR3 extends 3 residues past the end of the read, so its final part is completed from the germline J gene. The chain joins TRBV20-1 to TRBJ2-7; D is unclear. Germline CDR1 is DFQATT and CDR2 is SNEGSKA (reference sequence). The CDR3 covers 11 residues. With 2 bases removed from V and 2 bases from J, the gap between germline ends came to 4 bases. The covered CDR3 bases are TGCAGTGCTAGACGTGCCTACGAG. It specifies CSARRAYE. The CDR3, in full, reads CSARRAYEQYF.

Many counts were recorded for this clone. The read comes to an end 3 residues before the CDR3 does, leaving the germline J gene to fill in the end. The V gene is TRBV7-9, the J gene TRBJ2-2; 7 nucleotides agree with TRBD1. The germline V gene has CDR1 SEHNR and CDR2 FQNEAQ (reference sequence). The CDR3 is 15 residues long. The ends lost 5 bases at V and 0 bases at J; junction bases unmatched: 3. CDR3 DNA, as far as it was read: TGTGCCAGCAGCCAAACAGGGGCGAACACCGGGGAG. The encoded protein is CASSQTGANTGE. From start to end, the CDR3 is CASSQTGANTGELFF. Looking up the rest from reference TRBV7-9 and TRBJ2-2 gives the full variable domain: DTGVSQNPRHKITKRGQNVTFRCDPISEHNRLYWYRQTLGQGPEFLTYFQNEAQLEKSRLLSDRFSAERPKGSFSTLEIQRTEQGDSAMYLCASSQTGANTGELFFGEGSRLTVL.

This clone was seen repeatedly, ten times or more. The read ends 3 residues before the CDR3 terminus; that terminus is restored from the germline J gene. The chain recombines TRBV5-5 with TRBJ2-2; D is perhaps TRBD2 (7 bases). CDR1 is SGHKS, CDR2 YYEKEE, per germline (reference sequence). The CDR3 is 14 amino acids. CDR3 sequence: CASSGGGAGEKLFF. The CDR3 DNA, read in part, is TGTGCCAGCAGCGGTGGGGGGGCAGGGGAAAAG.

CDR3 DNA, as far as it was read: TGCAGCGCACACTTAGGGCGGGGTGAGACG. Translating it yields CSAHLGRGET. The full CDR3 reads CSAHLGRGETQYF. The chain has TRBV29-1 and TRBJ2-3; TRBD2 might be the D (6 bases). The observed sequence ends 3 residues before the CDR3 terminus, with the missing tail filled in from the germline J gene. This CDR3 has 13 amino acids. Germline V gene sequence: CDR1 SQVTM, CDR2 ANQGSEA.